What follows are 26 T cell receptor beta chains derived from one specimen sequenced in a study of post-analysis software for immune sequencing data. Points from the study as a whole: About 5 TRBV segments were more frequent in patients than controls; TRBV5-6, TRBV5-1 and TRBV20-1 belonged to this group.

No antigen has been assigned to these receptors. TCR beta cDNA libraries had unique molecular identifiers. TCRdb passed the PCR reads through MiXCR, listing each CDR3 protein once. The sample has approximately 570,000 distinct CDR3 sequences; roughly 40% are singletons. The specimen sequenced was blood. Every receptor here comes from a girl aged 5-17 years with multiple sclerosis.

V and J are TRBV12-3 or TRBV12-4 and TRBJ2-5; TRBD1 aligns across 7 bases. The CDR3 sequence is 13 residues long. Germline trimming cut 4 bases from V and 9 bases from J; bases unmatched to any gene: 8. The DNA for the CDR3 is TGTGCCAGCAGTTATAGACAGGGTATAGCCCAGTACTTC. It is translated as CASSYRQGIAQYF.

The chain joins TRBV24-1 to TRBJ2-1; D gene ambiguous. CDR1 KGHDR and CDR2 SFDVKD come from the germline V gene. The V end lost 3 bases, the J end lost 7 bases, and 21 bases lay between the germline ends. The CDR3 runs 17 residues. CDR3 nucleotides: TGTGCCACCAGTGATCCTGCCGGACCCCTACCTATTAATGAGCAGTTCTTC. The encoded protein is CATSDPAGPLPINEQFF.

The CDR3 region is CASTNWDTSTDMEYF. The CDR3 DNA follows: TGTGCCAGTACAAACTGGGATACTAGCACAGATATGGAGTATTTT. This chain links TRBV12-3 or TRBV12-4 with TRBJ2-3, with D perhaps TRBD2 (6 bases). V lost 9 bases and J 13 bases, leaving 29 bases between the germline ends. The CDR3 consists of 15 residues.

In the case of this clonotype: Mismatch with germline at one junction end may stem from a read error. The CDR3 loop is CAGSRIYNEQFF. CDR3 nucleotide sequence: TGTGCCGGCAGCCGGATCTACAATGAGCAGTTCTTC. The chain employs TRBV12-3 or TRBV12-4 and TRBJ2-1; D is uncertain. The CDR3 loop spans 12 amino acids.

This clonotype appeared a few times. V and J are TRBV6-5 and TRBJ1-1; a weak D match, TRBD1 (5 bases). CDR1 MNHEY and CDR2 SVGAGI come from the germline V gene. Trimming cost V 2 bases and J 6 bases, with 19 bases left between them. The CDR3 is 16 residues long. The CDR3: CASSYVGAARYPEAFF. DNA of the CDR3: TGTGCCAGCAGTTACGTAGGGGCCGCAAGGTATCCTGAAGCTTTCTTT.

The gene calls are TRBV20-1 and TRBJ1-5; D gene uncertain. V was pared by 6 bases and J by 3 bases, with 12 bases between. Germline lookup yields CDR1 DFQATT and CDR2 SNEGSKA (reference sequence). This CDR3 comprises 13 residues. The CDR3 region is CSAPGGPNQPQHF. The DNA of the CDR3 is TGCAGTGCCCCCGGCGGGCCCAATCAGCCCCAGCATTTT.

CDR3: CSAPTENYGYTF. The CDR3 bases are TGCAGTGCTCCTACCGAGAACTATGGCTACACCTTC. The V gene is TRBV20-1, the J gene TRBJ1-2, with D unresolved. V lost 5 bases, J lost 2 bases, and 9 bases lay in between. This CDR3 region has 12 residues. Looked up from germline, CDR1 is DFQATT and CDR2 is SNEGSKA (reference sequence).

The rearrangement joins TRBV7-9 to TRBJ1-2; 7 bases are a match to TRBD1. The junction had 6 bases not matched to a gene; V was cut back by 5 bases and J by 3 bases. CDR3 size: 14 residues. The germline V gene encodes CDR1 SEHNR and CDR2 FQNEAQ (reference sequence). The chain's CDR3 is CASSPGTAYYGYTF. The CDR3 DNA follows: TGTGCCAGCAGCCCAGGGACAGCCTACTATGGCTACACCTTC.

This clonotype was observed a handful of times. The V call is TRBV7-9, the J call TRBJ1-5, with D perhaps matching TRBD1 (5 bases). Germline loops: CDR1 SEHNR, CDR2 FQNEAQ (reference sequence). The V end lost 1 base, the J end lost 6 bases, and 13 bases lay between the germline ends. The CDR3 spans 15 residues. CDR3 bases: TGTGCCAGCAGCTTAGGGGACGCAATGAGTCAGCCCCAGCATTTT. Its translation: CASSLGDAMSQPQHF.

This clonotype was seen more than once but under ten times. This rearrangement joins TRBV20-1 to TRBJ1-2; unclear D gene. Per the germline V gene, CDR1 is DFQATT and CDR2 is SNEGSKA (reference sequence). The CDR3 extends over 12 amino acids. This CDR3 is CMGWGSISGYTF. In DNA, the CDR3 is TGCATGGGCTGGGGTTCGATCTCTGGCTACACCTTC.

This clonotype was recorded only once. The chain has TRBV28 and TRBJ1-6; the D is unclear. The CDR3 is 16 amino acids. V shed 2 bases and J shed 7 bases, with 15 bases lying between them. In germline, CDR1 is MDHEN, CDR2 SYDVKM. Here the CDR3 reads CASSLARARLNSPLHF. CDR3 nucleotide sequence: TGTGCCAGCAGTTTAGCCAGAGCGAGGCTAAATTCACCCCTCCACTTT.

The chain joins TRBV20-1 to TRBJ2-4; D possibly corresponds to TRBD1 (7 bases). Germline CDR1 DFQATT, CDR2 SNEGSKA (reference sequence). Trimming pared 5 bases from V and 3 bases from J, leaving 14 bases between. This CDR3 has 14 amino acids. The CDR3 loop is CSAGGGLVKNIQYF. CDR3 DNA sequence: TGCAGTGCTGGAGGGGGCCTGGTCAAAAACATTCAGTACTTC.

The rearrangement links TRBV4-1 to TRBJ1-5; maybe TRBD1 (6 bases). Germline V CDR1 and CDR2: MGHRA, YSYEKL. The CDR3 contains 14 residues. V was clipped by 1 base and J by 6 bases, with 10 bases between them. The CDR3 is CASSQVQGSQPQHF. Written as DNA, the CDR3 is TGCGCCAGCAGCCAAGTCCAGGGGAGTCAGCCCCAGCATTTT.

This sequence joins TRBV12-3 or TRBV12-4 and TRBJ1-2; possibly TRBD1 for D (5 bases). Trimming stripped 6 bases from V and 7 bases from J, with 18 bases between. This CDR3 region has 14 residues. CDR3 amino acids: CASRGTAEPLGYTF. CDR3 DNA sequence: TGTGCCAGCAGGGGGACCGCGGAACCCCTTGGCTACACCTTC.

The rearrangement links TRBV29-1 to TRBJ2-3; 11 positions match TRBD2. Trimming at V came to 6 bases and at J to 6 bases, leaving 8 bases not matched to a gene. CDR3 length: 14 amino acids. Germline values: CDR1 SQVTM, CDR2 ANQGSEA. This CDR3 is CSVISGGAGDTQYF. For the CDR3, the DNA is TGCAGCGTGATTAGCGGGGGGGCCGGTGATACGCAGTATTTT.

The chain employs TRBV7-9 and TRBJ2-7, with D possibly matching TRBD1 (5 bases). Germline V gene sequence: CDR1 SEHNR, CDR2 FQNEAQ (reference sequence). This CDR3 has 16 amino acids. V lost 1 base, J lost 1 base, and 14 bases lay in between. The CDR3 is CASSLVGRVKSYEQYF. The CDR3, as DNA: TGTGCCAGCAGCTTAGTAGGCAGGGTTAAATCCTACGAGCAGTACTTC.

The chain carries TRBV7-9 and TRBJ1-2, with D perhaps TRBD1 (5 bases). The CDR3 spans 14 residues. Trimming removed 0 bases at V and 4 bases at J, with 9 bases between. Germline V gives CDR1 SEHNR, CDR2 FQNEAQ (reference sequence). The CDR3 is CASSLAKGTYGYTF. DNA of the CDR3: TGTGCCAGCAGCTTAGCGAAGGGGACCTATGGCTACACCTTC.

This clonotype has more than one count but fewer than ten. The chain has TRBV12-3 or TRBV12-4 and TRBJ1-5; D might be TRBD1 (5 bases). V shed 7 bases and J shed 5 bases, with 9 bases lying between them. The CDR3 is made up of 12 amino acids. The chain's CDR3 is CASTRGDQPQHF. The CDR3 DNA sequence: TGTGCCAGCACCCGGGGGGATCAGCCCCAGCATTTT.

The chain uses TRBV6-5 and TRBJ1-6; D is undetermined. V lost 2 bases to trimming and J lost 14 bases, with 13 bases between them. The length of the CDR3 is 13 residues. Germline V gene lookup returns CDR1 MNHEY and CDR2 SVGAGI. Written as DNA, the CDR3 is TGTGCCAGCAGTTACAGTGGCGGGGTGGCCCTCCACTTT. Protein: CASSYSGGVALHF.

This clonotype was recorded a few times. The rearrangement uses TRBV5-4 and TRBJ2-1; a weak D match, TRBD2 (6 bases). The CDR3 runs 15 residues. With 4 bases removed from V and 11 bases from J, the gap between germline ends came to 22 bases. Per germline, CDR1 SGHNT and CDR2 YYREEE (reference sequence). CDR3 in DNA: TGTGCCAGCAGCCCCGGGGGAGCCTCGGATGAGCAGCAGTTCTTC. Its translation: CASSPGGASDEQQFF. The full variable domain, its missing parts supplied by reference TRBV5-4 and TRBJ2-1, is ETGVTQSPTHLIKTRGQQVTLRCSSQSGHNTVSWYQQALGQGPQFIFQYYREEENGRGNFPPRFSGLQFPNYSSELNVNALELDDSALYLCASSPGGASDEQQFFGPGTRLTVL.

V usage is TRBV6-1 and J usage is TRBJ2-1; 10 positions agree with TRBD2. Germline CDR1 reads MNHNS; CDR2 reads SASEGT. Losses at the gene ends were 6 bases for V and 5 bases for J; bases not matched to a gene: 4. CDR3 size: 14 residues. For the CDR3, the DNA is TGTGCCAGCAGAAAAGGACTAGCGGACAATGAGCAGTTCTTC. Protein product: CASRKGLADNEQFF.

This clonotype was counted only a few times. This chain connects TRBV18 to TRBJ1-1; a possible D gene is TRBD1 (5 bases). Trimming pared 3 bases from V and 5 bases from J, leaving 13 bases between. The CDR3 is 14 amino acids. Germline values: CDR1 KGHSH, CDR2 LQKENI. The CDR3, as DNA: TGTGCCAGCTCACCGGAGGGGTGGAGGACTGAAGCTTTCTTT. It specifies CASSPEGWRTEAFF.

V gene TRBV6-6 combines with J gene TRBJ1-4, with D possibly being TRBD1 (6 bases). The CDR3 totals 13 residues. The V gene lost 6 bases and the J gene lost 5 bases, with 10 bases spanning the gap. The germline V gene has CDR1 MNHNY and CDR2 SVGAGI (reference sequence). The DNA for the CDR3 is TGTGCCAGCAGCCAGGGGTGGAATGAAAAACTGTTTTTT. Translating gives CASSQGWNEKLFF.

This clonotype occurred a few times. CDR3 bases: TGCAGTGCTAGAGTTGCCAGGGGGCCGCGAGAGACCCAGTACTTC. Translation: CSARVARGPRETQYF. The rearrangement uses TRBV20-1 and TRBJ2-5, with 8 bases lining up with TRBD1. Germline values: CDR1 DFQATT, CDR2 SNEGSKA (reference sequence). V gave up 1 base and J gave up 4 bases; unmatched junction bases: 8. CDR3 size: 15 residues.

V gene TRBV5-1 combines with J gene TRBJ2-1; TRBD1 might be the D (6 bases). The CDR3 loop spans 14 amino acids. V lost 3 bases and J lost 5, with 12 bases in between. From germline, CDR1 is SGHRS and CDR2 YFSETQ. For the CDR3, the DNA is TGCGCCAGCAGCTCGAACAGGGAAAACAATGAGCAGTTCTTC. It translates to CASSSNRENNEQFF.

This clonotype has a handful of counts. The chain links TRBV4-2 to TRBJ2-3, with 8 bases lining up with TRBD2. This CDR3 is 18 amino acids long. Germline trimming cut 0 bases from V and 6 bases from J; bases unmatched to any gene: 14. Germline assignment: CDR1 LGHNA and CDR2 YNFKEQ. CDR3 residues: CASSQDLRPGLGTDTQYF. CDR3 coding DNA: TGTGCCAGCAGCCAAGACCTTCGACCGGGACTAGGGACGGATACGCAGTATTTT.